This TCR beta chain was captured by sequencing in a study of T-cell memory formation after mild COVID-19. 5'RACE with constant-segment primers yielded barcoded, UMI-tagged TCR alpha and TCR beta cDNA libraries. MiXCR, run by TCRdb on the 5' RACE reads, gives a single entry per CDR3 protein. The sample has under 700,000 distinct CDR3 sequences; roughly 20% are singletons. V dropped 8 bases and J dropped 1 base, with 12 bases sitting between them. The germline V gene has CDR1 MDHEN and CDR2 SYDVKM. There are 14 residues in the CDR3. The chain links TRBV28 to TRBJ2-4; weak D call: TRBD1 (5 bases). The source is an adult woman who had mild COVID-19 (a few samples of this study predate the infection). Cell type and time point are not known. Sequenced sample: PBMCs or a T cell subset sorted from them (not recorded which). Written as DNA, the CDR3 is TGTGCCAGCTCTGTACCAGGGGCCAAAAACATTCAGTACTTC. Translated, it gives CASSVPGAKNIQYF.